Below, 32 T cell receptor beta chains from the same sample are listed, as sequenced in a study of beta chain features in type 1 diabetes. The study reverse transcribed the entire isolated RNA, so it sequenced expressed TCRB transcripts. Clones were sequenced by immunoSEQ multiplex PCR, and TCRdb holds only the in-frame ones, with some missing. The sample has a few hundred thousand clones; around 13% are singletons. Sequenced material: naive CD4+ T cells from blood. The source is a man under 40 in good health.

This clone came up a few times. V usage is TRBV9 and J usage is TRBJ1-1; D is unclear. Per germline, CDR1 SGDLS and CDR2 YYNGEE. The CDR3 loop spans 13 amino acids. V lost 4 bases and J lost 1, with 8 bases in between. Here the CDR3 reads CASSSKWNTEAFF. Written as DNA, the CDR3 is TGTGCCAGCAGCTCGAAGTGGAACACTGAAGCTTTCTTT.

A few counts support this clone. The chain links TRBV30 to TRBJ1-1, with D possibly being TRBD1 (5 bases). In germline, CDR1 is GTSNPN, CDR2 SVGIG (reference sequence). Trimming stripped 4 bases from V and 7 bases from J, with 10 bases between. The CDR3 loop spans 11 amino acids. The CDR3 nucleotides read TGTGCCTGGAATAAGGGACTTGAAGCTTTCTTT. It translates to CAWNKGLEAFF.

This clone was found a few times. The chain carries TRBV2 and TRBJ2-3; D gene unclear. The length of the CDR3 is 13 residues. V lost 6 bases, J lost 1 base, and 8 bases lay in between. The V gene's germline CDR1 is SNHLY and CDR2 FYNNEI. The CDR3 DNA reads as TGTGCCAGCAGGGTGGATCGCACAGATACGCAGTATTTT. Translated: CASRVDRTDTQYF. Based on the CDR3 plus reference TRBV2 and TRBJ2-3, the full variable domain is EPEVTQTPSHQVTQMGQEVILRCVPISNHLYFYWYRQILGQKVEFLVSFYNNEISEKSEIFDDQFSVERPDGSNFTLKIRSTKLEDSAMYFCASRVDRTDTQYFGPGTRLTVL.

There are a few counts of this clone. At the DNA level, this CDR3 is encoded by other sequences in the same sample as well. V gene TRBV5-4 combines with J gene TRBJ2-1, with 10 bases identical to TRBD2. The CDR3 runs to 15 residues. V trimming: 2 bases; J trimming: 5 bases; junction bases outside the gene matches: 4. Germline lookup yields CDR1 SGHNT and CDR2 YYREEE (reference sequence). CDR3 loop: CASSFPSGGDNEQFF. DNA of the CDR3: TGTGCCAGCAGCTTCCCTAGCGGGGGAGACAATGAGCAGTTCTTC.

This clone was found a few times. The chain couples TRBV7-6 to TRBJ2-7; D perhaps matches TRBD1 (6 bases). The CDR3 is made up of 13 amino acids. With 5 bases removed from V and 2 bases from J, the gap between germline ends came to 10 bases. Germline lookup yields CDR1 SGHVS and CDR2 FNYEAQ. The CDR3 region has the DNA TGTGCCAGCAGCGTAACAGGGACCTACGAGCAGTACTTC. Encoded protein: CASSVTGTYEQYF.

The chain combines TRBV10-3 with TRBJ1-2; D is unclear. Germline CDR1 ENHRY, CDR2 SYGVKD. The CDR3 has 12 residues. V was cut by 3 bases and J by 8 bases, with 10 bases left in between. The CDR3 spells CAISDELEGYTF. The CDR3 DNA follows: TGTGCCATCAGTGATGAGTTGGAAGGCTACACCTTC.

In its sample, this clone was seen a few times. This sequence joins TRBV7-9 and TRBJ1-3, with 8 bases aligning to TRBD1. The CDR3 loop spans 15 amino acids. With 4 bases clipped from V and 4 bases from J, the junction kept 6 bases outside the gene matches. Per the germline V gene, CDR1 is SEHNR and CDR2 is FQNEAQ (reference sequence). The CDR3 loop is CASSSDRANGNTIYF. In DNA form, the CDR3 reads TGTGCCAGCAGCTCGGACAGGGCCAACGGAAACACCATATATTTT.

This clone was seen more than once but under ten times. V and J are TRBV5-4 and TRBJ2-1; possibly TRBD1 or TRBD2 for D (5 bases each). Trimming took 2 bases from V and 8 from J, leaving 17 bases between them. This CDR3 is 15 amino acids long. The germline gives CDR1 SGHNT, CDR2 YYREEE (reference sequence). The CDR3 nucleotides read TGTGCCAGCAGCTTACCGGGACGAGGGCCCGATGAGCAGTTCTTC. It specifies CASSLPGRGPDEQFF.

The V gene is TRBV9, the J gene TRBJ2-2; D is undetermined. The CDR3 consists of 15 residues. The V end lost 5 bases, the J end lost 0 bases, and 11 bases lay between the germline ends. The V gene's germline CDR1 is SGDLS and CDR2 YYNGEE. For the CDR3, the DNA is TGTGCCAGCAGTCAGCTAGATACGAACACCGGGGAGCTGTTTTTT. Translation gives CASSQLDTNTGELFF. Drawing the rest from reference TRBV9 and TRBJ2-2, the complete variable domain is DSGVTQTPKHLITATGQRVTLRCSPRSGDLSVYWYQQSLDQGLQFLIQYYNGEERAKGNILERFSAQQFPDLHSELNLSSLELGDSALYFCASSQLDTNTGELFFGEGSRLTVL.

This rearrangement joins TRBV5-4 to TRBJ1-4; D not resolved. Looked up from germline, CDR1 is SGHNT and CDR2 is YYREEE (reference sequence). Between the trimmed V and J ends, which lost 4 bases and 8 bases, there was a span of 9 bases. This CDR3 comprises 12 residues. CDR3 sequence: CASSGSTEKLFF. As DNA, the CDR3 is TGTGCCAGCAGCGGGTCAACGGAAAAACTGTTTTTT. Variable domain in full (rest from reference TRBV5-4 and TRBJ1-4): ETGVTQSPTHLIKTRGQQVTLRCSSQSGHNTVSWYQQALGQGPQFIFQYYREEENGRGNFPPRFSGLQFPNYSSELNVNALELDDSALYLCASSGSTEKLFFGSGTQLSVL.

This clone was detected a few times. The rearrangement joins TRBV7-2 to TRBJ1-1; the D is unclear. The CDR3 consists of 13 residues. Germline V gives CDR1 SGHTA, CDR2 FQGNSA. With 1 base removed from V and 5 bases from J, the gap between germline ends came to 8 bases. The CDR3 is CASSLVPGTEAFF. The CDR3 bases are TGTGCCAGCAGCTTAGTTCCGGGGACTGAAGCTTTCTTT.

The CDR3 protein is CASSQEQGRTEAFF. The CDR3 region has the DNA TGCGCCAGCAGCCAGGAACAGGGTCGCACTGAAGCTTTCTTT. The V gene is TRBV4-3, the J gene TRBJ1-1; the D gene is possibly TRBD1 (6 bases). The germline CDR1 and CDR2 sequences are LGHNA and YSLEER. V was trimmed by 3 bases and J by 4 bases, leaving 12 bases between them. CDR3 length: 14 amino acids.

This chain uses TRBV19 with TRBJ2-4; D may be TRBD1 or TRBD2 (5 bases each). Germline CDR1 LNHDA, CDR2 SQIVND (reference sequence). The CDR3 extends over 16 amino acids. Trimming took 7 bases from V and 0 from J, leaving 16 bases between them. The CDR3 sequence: CASTPLEGLAKNIQYF. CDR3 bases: TGTGCCAGTACCCCCCTTGAGGGGCTAGCCAAAAACATTCAGTACTTC.

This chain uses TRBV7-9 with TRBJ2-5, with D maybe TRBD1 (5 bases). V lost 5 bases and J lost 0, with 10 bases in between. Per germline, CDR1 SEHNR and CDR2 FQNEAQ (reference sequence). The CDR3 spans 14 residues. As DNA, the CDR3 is TGTGCCAGCAGCCTTAGACAGAACCAAGAGACCCAGTACTTC. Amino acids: CASSLRQNQETQYF. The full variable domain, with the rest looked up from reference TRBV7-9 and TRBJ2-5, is DTGVSQNPRHKITKRGQNVTFRCDPISEHNRLYWYRQTLGQGPEFLTYFQNEAQLEKSRLLSDRFSAERPKGSFSTLEIQRTEQGDSAMYLCASSLRQNQETQYFGPGTRLLVL.

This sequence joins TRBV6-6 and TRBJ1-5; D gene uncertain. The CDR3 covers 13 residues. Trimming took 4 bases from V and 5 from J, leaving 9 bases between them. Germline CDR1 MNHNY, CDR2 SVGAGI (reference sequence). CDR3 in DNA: TGTGCCAGCAGTTCCTTCTTAGATCAGCCCCAGCATTTT. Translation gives CASSSFLDQPQHF.

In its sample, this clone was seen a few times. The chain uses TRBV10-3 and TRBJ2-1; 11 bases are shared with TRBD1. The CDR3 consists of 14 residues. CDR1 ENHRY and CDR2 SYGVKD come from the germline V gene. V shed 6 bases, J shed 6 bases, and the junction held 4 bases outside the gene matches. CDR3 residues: CAISPGTGGNEQFF. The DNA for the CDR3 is TGTGCCATCAGCCCCGGGACAGGGGGCAATGAGCAGTTCTTC.

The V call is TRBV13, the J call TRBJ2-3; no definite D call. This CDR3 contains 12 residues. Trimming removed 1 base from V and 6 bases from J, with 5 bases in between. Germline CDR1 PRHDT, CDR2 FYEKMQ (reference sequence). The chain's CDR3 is CASSLDSDTQYF. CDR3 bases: TGTGCCAGCAGCTTAGATTCCGATACGCAGTATTTT.

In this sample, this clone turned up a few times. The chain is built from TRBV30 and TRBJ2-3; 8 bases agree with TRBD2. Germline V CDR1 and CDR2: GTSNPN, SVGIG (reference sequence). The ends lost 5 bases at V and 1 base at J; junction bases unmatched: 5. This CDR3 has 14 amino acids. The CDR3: CAWGGAGGTDTQYF. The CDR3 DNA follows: TGTGCCTGGGGAGGAGCGGGGGGCACAGATACGCAGTATTTT.

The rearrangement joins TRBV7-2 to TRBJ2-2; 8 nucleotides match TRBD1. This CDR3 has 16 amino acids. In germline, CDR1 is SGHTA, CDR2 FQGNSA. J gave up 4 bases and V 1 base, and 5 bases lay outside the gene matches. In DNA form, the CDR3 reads TGTGCCAGCAGCTTAGTGACAGGGGCAGGCACCGGGGAGCTGTTTTTT. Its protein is CASSLVTGAGTGELFF.

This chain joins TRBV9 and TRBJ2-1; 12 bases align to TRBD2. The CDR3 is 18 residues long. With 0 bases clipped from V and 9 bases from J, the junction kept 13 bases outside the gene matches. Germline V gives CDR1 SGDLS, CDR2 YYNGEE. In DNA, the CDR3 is TGTGCCAGCAGCGTAGGCCCCAGACTAGCGGGAGTGAGTGGTGAGCAGTTCTTC. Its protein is CASSVGPRLAGVSGEQFF. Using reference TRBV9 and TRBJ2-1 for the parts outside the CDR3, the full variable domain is DSGVTQTPKHLITATGQRVTLRCSPRSGDLSVYWYQQSLDQGLQFLIQYYNGEERAKGNILERFSAQQFPDLHSELNLSSLELGDSALYFCASSVGPRLAGVSGEQFFGPGTRLTVL.

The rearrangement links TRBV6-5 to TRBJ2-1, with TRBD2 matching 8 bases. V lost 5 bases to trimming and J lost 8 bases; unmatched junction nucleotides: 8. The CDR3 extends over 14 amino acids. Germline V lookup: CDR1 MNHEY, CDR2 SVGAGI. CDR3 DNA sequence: TGTGCCAGCAGTGCGCGACTAGCGAGCGATGAGCAGTTCTTC. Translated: CASSARLASDEQFF.

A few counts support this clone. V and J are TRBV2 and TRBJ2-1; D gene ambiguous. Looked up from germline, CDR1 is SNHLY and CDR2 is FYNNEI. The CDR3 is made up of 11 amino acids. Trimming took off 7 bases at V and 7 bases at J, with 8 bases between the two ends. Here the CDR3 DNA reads TGTGCCAGCACGGAAATGAATGAGCAGTTCTTC. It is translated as CASTEMNEQFF.

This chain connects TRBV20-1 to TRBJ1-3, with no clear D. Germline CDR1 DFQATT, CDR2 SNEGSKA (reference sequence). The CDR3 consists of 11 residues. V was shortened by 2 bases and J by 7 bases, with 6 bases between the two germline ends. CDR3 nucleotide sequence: TGCAGTGCTAGAACGTGGAACACCATATATTTT. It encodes CSARTWNTIYF.

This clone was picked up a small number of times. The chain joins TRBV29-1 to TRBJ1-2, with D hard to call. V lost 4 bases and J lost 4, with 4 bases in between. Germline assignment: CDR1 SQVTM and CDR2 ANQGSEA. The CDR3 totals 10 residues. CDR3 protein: CSVASYGYTF. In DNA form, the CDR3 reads TGCAGCGTTGCCAGCTATGGCTACACCTTC.

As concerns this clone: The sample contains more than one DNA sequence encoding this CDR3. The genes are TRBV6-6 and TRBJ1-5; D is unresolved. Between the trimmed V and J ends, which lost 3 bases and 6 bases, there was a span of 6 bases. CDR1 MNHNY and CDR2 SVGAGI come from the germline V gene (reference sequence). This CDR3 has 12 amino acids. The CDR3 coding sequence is TGTGCCAGCAGTTATGGGTCTCAGCCCCAGCATTTT. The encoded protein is CASSYGSQPQHF.

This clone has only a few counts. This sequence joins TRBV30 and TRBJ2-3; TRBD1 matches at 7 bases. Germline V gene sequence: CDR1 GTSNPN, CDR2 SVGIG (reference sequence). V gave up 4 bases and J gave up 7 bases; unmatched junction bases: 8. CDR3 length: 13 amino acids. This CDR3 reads CAWIETGAYTQYF. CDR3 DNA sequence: TGTGCCTGGATTGAAACAGGGGCATATACGCAGTATTTT.

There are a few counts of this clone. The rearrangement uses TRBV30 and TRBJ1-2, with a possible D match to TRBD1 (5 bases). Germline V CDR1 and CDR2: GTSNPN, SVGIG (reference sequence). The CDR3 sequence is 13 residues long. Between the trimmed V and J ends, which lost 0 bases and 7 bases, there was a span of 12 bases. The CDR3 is CAWSVHRPGGYTF. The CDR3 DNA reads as TGTGCCTGGAGTGTCCACAGGCCCGGTGGCTACACCTTC.

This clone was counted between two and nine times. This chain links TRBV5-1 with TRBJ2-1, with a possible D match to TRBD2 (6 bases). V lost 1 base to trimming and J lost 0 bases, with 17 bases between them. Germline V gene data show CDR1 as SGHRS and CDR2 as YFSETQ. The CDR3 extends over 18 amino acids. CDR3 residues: CASSLFSGSVISYNEQFF. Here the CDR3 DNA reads TGCGCCAGCAGCTTGTTCTCCGGGAGCGTGATCTCCTACAATGAGCAGTTCTTC.

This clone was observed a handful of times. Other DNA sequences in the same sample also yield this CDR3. The CDR3 nucleotides are TGTGCCTGGAGTGTGCGTGATGGCTACACCTTC. Amino acids: CAWSVRDGYTF. The chain is built from TRBV30 and TRBJ1-2; no reliable D call. This CDR3 is built from 11 residues. The V end lost 0 bases, the J end lost 6 bases, and 5 bases lay between the germline ends. CDR1 and CDR2 (germline): GTSNPN, SVGIG (reference sequence).

Here the CDR3 reads CASSPIRQGNTGELFF. The CDR3 bases are TGTGCCAGCTCACCAATCCGACAGGGGAACACCGGGGAGCTGTTTTTT. The V call is TRBV18, the J call TRBJ2-2, with 7 bases identical to TRBD1. Looked up from germline, CDR1 is KGHSH and CDR2 is LQKENI. The CDR3 loop spans 16 amino acids. Trimming took 2 bases from V and 1 from J; bases not matched to a gene: 4.

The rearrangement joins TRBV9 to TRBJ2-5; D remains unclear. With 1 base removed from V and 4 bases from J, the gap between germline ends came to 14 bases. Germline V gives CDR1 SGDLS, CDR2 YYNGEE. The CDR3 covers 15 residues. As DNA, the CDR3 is TGTGCCAGCAGCGTAACCCCGAAGCCCTCAGAGACCCAGTACTTC. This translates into CASSVTPKPSETQYF.

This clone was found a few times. The DNA for the CDR3 is TGTGCCAGCAGCATTCAAGAGACCCAGTACTTC. This encodes CASSIQETQYF. The rearrangement links TRBV7-9 to TRBJ2-5, with D unclear. Germline CDR1 reads SEHNR; CDR2 reads FQNEAQ (reference sequence). Trimming removed 5 bases at V and 2 bases at J, with 3 bases between. The CDR3 is made up of 11 amino acids. Using reference TRBV7-9 and TRBJ2-5 for the parts outside the CDR3, the full variable domain is DTGVSQNPRHKITKRGQNVTFRCDPISEHNRLYWYRQTLGQGPEFLTYFQNEAQLEKSRLLSDRFSAERPKGSFSTLEIQRTEQGDSAMYLCASSIQETQYFGPGTRLLVL.